These T cell receptor beta chains were read from a single sample in a study of T cells in Graves' hyperthyroidism and ophthalmopathy. In TCRdb, the multiplex PCR reads were re-called with MiXCR into one record per CDR3 protein. In the table there are 800,000 or so distinct CDR3 sequences, roughly 37% of which are singletons. The sample consisted of blood. These receptor sequences come from a man aged 18 to 35 with Graves' hyperthyroidism. Both conserved end residues are part of each CDR3. The D gene is left open where the match is weak. For some rows the clone size is stated as once, few or many, or as a class when expanded; others skip it.

>TRBD1|.|TRBV15|TRBJ2-7
CATGDRSSYEQYF
TGTGCCACGGGGGACAGATCTTCCTACGAGCAGTACTTC
>.|.|TRBV6-1|TRBJ1-5
CASSERGGRSQPQHF
TGTGCCAGCAGTGAAAGGGGGGGCAGGTCTCAGCCCCAGCATTTT
>.|few|TRBV29-1|TRBJ2-3
CSVEEGPRAADTQYF
TGCAGCGTTGAAGAGGGGCCCAGGGCTGCAGATACGCAGTATTTT
>.|few|TRBV14|TRBJ1-1
CASSHTGNTEAFF
TGTGCCAGCAGCCACACCGGGAACACTGAAGCTTTCTTT
>.|.|TRBV5-1|TRBJ1-6
CASSAQGIVSAGSPLHF
TGCGCCAGCAGCGCCCAGGGTATCGTCTCTGCGGGTTCACCCCTCCACTTT
>.|.|TRBV7-6|TRBJ1-5
CASSLGTSGNQPQHF
TGTGCCAGCAGCTTAGGGACTAGCGGGAATCAGCCCCAGCATTTT
>.|few|TRBV27|TRBJ1-1
CASSLQGRITEAFF
TGTGCCAGCAGTTTACAGGGCCGAATCACTGAAGCTTTCTTT
>.|.|TRBV7-9|TRBJ2-5
CASSQTSQMETQYF
TGTGCCAGCAGCCAGACTAGTCAGATGGAGACCCAGTACTTC
>.|many|TRBV4-1|TRBJ2-5
CASSKGFQETQYF
TGCGCCAGCAGTAAGGGATTCCAAGAGACCCAGTACTTC
>.|many|TRBV7-2|TRBJ2-2
CASSLVSPGELFF
TGTGCCAGCAGCTTGGTTAGCCCCGGGGAGCTGTTTTTT
>TRBD1|many|TRBV10-3|TRBJ1-2
CAISPTGGVSYGYTF
TGTGCCATCAGTCCCACAGGGGGAGTTTCATATGGCTACACCTTC
>TRBD1|few|TRBV20-1|TRBJ1-5
CSAANRDRIGQPQHF
TGCAGTGCTGCAAACCGGGACAGGATCGGCCAGCCCCAGCATTTT
>.|.|TRBV11-2|TRBJ1-2
CASSPYWELYGYTF
TGCGCCAGCAGCCCGTATTGGGAGCTCTATGGCTACACCTTC
>.|many|TRBV7-6|TRBJ1-1
CASSLEAGDHTEAFF
TGTGCCAGCAGCTTAGAGGCAGGCGACCACACTGAAGCTTTCTTT
>.|.|TRBV7-2|TRBJ1-5
CASILSWGEGSNQPQHF
TGTGCCAGCATCTTATCTTGGGGTGAGGGGAGCAATCAGCCCCAGCATTTT
>.|.|TRBV7-6|TRBJ2-7
CASSPGTGSTYEQYF
TGTGCTAGCAGCCCAGGAACAGGTAGCACCTACGAGCAGTACTTC
>.|.|TRBV20-1|TRBJ1-1
CSAKSNTEAFF
TGCAGTGCCAAGTCGAACACTGAAGCTTTCTTT
>.|.|TRBV7-3|TRBJ2-7
CASSSDRTVSYEQYF
TGTGCCAGCAGCTCGGATCGGACAGTCTCCTACGAGCAGTACTTC
>.|few|TRBV10-3|TRBJ1-4
CASSYRGYTNEKLFF
TGTGCCAGCAGTTACCGAGGGTACACTAATGAAAAACTGTTTTTT
>.|.|TRBV29-1|TRBJ1-2
CSVADILYGYTF
TGCAGCGTTGCCGACATTCTCTATGGCTACACCTTC
>TRBD1|few|TRBV5-1|TRBJ2-7
CASSTTWTGIAEQYF
TGCGCCAGCAGTACCACATGGACAGGGATCGCCGAGCAGTACTTC
>TRBD1|.|TRBV29-1|TRBJ2-7
CSARVTTGIEQYF
TGCAGCGCCCGGGTAACGACAGGGATCGAGCAGTACTTC
>.|many|TRBV25-1|TRBJ2-7
CASISQAGSYEQYF
TGTGCCAGCATATCGCAGGCGGGTTCCTACGAGCAGTACTTC
>TRBD1|few|TRBV2|TRBJ2-7
CASKDRTYEQYF
TGTGCCAGCAAGGACAGGACCTACGAGCAGTACTTC